The following is a T cell receptor beta chain sequence with its context. The antigen is not known. The table came from immunoSEQ multiplex PCR; TCRdb's copy has only in-frame clones and leaves some out. The data show roughly 93,000 clones, about 90% seen once. This specimen comes from a study of OX40 agonist ivuxolimab in advanced cancers. Across the whole study: Patients' therapy was ivuxolimab, an antibody that acts as an agonist of OX40 (CD134). The study, taken as a whole, reports: Also present in some nonresponders was a low level of normalized T-cell clonal expansion. More expanded clones were seen, on average, in CD8+ T cells than in CD4+. At doses 0.1 to 3.0 mg/kg, CD4+ and CD8+ clones expanded.

Germline trimming cut 5 bases from V and 9 bases from J; bases unmatched to any gene: 10. This CDR3 has 16 amino acids. Germline V gene sequence: CDR1 SGHNT, CDR2 YENEEA. The chain joins TRBV11-3 to TRBJ2-3, with 14 bases identical to TRBD2. Sequencing used CD4+ or CD8+ T cells sorted from blood, obtained in a trial of the OX40 agonist ivuxolimab. The source of this sequence is an adult with an advanced solid tumor such as melanoma, head and neck, liver or kidney cancer. DNA for the CDR3: TGTGCCAGCAGCCTCCCGGGACTAGCGGGAGTGGGGACGCAGTATTTT. This gives the protein CASSLPGLAGVGTQYF.